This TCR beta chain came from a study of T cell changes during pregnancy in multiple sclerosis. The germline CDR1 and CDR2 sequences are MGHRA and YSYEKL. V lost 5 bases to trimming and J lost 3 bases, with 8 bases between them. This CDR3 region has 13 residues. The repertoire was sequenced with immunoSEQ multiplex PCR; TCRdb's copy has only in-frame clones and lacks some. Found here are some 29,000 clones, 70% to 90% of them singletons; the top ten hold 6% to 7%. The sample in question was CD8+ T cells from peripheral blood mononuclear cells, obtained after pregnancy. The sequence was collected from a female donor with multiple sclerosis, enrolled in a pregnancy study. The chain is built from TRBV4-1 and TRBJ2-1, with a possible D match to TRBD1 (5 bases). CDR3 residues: CASSYDSYNEQFF. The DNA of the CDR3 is TGCGCCAGCAGCTACGACAGCTACAATGAGCAGTTCTTC.